Listed below are T cell receptor beta chains from one sample, sequenced in a study of neoadjuvant anti-PD-1 for oral cavity cancer. The table came from immunoSEQ multiplex PCR; TCRdb's copy has only in-frame clones and leaves some out. This sample has over 8,500 clones, with around 63% found just once. Specimen: tumor tissue, collected before nivolumab (anti-PD-1) treatment. The source of these receptors is a person aged 35 to 85 with oral cavity squamous cell carcinoma. Each CDR3 is given with its conserved first and last residue. D genes are given only for firm matches. A row's size may be missing; if present it is once, few, many or a size class.

TRBV7-7	TRBD1	NA	15	TRBJ1-4	CASSSGQGAGEKLFF	TGTGCTAGCAGTTCAGGACAGGGGGCCGGTGAAAAACTGTTTTTT
TRBV4-2	TRBD1	few	17	TRBJ2-6	CASSQETGSSGANVLTF	TGTGCCAGCAGCCAAGAGACAGGGTCCTCTGGGGCCAACGTCCTGACTTTC
TRBV10-2	TRBD2	NA	16	TRBJ2-3	CASSGTSGGIFDTQYF	TGCGCCAGCAGCGGGACTAGCGGGGGCATTTTCGATACGCAGTATTTT
TRBV6-1	NA	medium-sized	14	TRBJ1-5	CASSEEGPPQPQHF	TGTGCCAGCAGTGAAGAGGGGCCCCCTCAGCCCCAGCATTTT
TRBV9	TRBD1	few	15	TRBJ1-5	CASSAQGQAGQPQHF	TGTGCCAGCAGCGCCCAGGGACAGGCGGGGCAGCCCCAGCATTTT
TRBV27	NA	once	15	TRBJ2-7	CASSLRAGFTYEQYF	TGTGCCAGCAGTTTGAGGGCAGGCTTTACCTACGAGCAGTACTTC
TRBV7-9	TRBD1	few	13	TRBJ1-2	CASSHGTAYGYTF	TGTGCCAGCAGCCATGGGACAGCCTATGGCTACACCTTC
TRBV6-5	TRBD2	few	15	TRBJ2-7	CASSYAGGGGYEQYF	TGTGCCAGCAGTTACGCGGGAGGGGGCGGCTACGAGCAGTACTTC
TRBV7-9	TRBD1	few	14	TRBJ1-1	CASSSLQGSTEAFF	TGTGCCAGCAGCTCATTACAGGGGAGCACTGAAGCTTTCTTT
TRBV6-1	TRBD2	few	17	TRBJ2-5	CASSEGAGSGGMQTQYF	TGTGCCAGCAGTGAAGGGGCTGGAAGCGGGGGGATGCAGACCCAGTACTTC
TRBV4-1	NA	NA	16	TRBJ1-2	CASSQEEGRGNYGYTF	TGCGCCAGCAGCCAAGAGGAGGGGCGGGGGAACTATGGCTACACCTTC
TRBV5-1	NA	few	14	TRBJ1-5	CASSDVGGNQPQHF	TGCGCCAGCAGCGACGTGGGGGGCAATCAGCCCCAGCATTTT
TRBV6-1	NA	few	14	TRBJ1-5	CASSGMVRFQPQHF	TGTGCCAGCAGTGGGATGGTCAGGTTTCAGCCCCAGCATTTT
TRBV4-2	NA	NA	16	TRBJ2-7	CASSPDLAKSSYEQYF	TGTGCCAGCAGCCCCGACCTAGCGAAAAGCTCCTACGAGCAGTACTTC
TRBV5-1	TRBD1	NA	15	TRBJ1-1	CASRDGQGGNTEAFF	TGCGCCAGCAGAGATGGACAGGGAGGGAACACTGAAGCTTTCTTT
TRBV6-4	TRBD2	NA	16	TRBJ2-3	CASSDSTSGGTDTQYF	TGTGCCAGCAGTGACTCGACTAGCGGGGGCACAGATACGCAGTATTTT
TRBV9	NA	NA	15	TRBJ2-1	CASSVQAEPYNEQFF	TGTGCCAGCAGCGTACAAGCGGAACCCTACAATGAGCAGTTCTTC
TRBV19	NA	NA	13	TRBJ2-5	CASSKGLRETQYF	TGTGCCAGTAGTAAGGGGCTCAGGGAGACCCAGTACTTC
TRBV19	NA	NA	14	TRBJ1-5	CASSIEGWNQPQHF	TGTGCCAGTAGTATAGAAGGATGGAACCAGCCCCAGCATTTT
TRBV2	NA	NA	15	TRBJ1-2	CASRDGNPGGYGYTF	TGTGCCAGTCGGGACGGAAACCCTGGGGGCTATGGCTACACCTTC
TRBV2	TRBD1	NA	16	TRBJ1-5	CASSRLGGSLNQPQHF	TGTGCCAGCAGTCGTTTAGGGGGCAGTCTCAATCAGCCCCAGCATTTT
TRBV5-1	NA	NA	17	TRBJ2-7	CASSSIVQSSSSYEQYF	TGCGCCAGCAGCTCGATTGTCCAGTCCTCCAGCTCCTACGAGCAGTACTTC
TRBV11-2	NA	NA	15	TRBJ1-3	CASSPRPLSGNTIYF	TGTGCCAGCAGCCCCCGGCCCCTCTCTGGAAACACCATATATTTT